This T cell receptor beta chain was captured by sequencing in a study of Graves' ophthalmopathy and Graves' hyperthyroidism. Between the trimmed V and J ends, which lost 4 bases and 3 bases, there was a span of 13 bases. The CDR3 is 14 amino acids. Germline V gene data show CDR1 as SGHVS and CDR2 as FQNEAQ. As the template, RNA transcripts were used to amplify TCR beta CDR3 regions. First-round RT-PCR relied on HTBI primers, and a second-round multiplex PCR came next. One entry per CDR3 protein, called by TCRdb with MiXCR from the multiplex PCR reads. Of about 500,000 distinct CDR3 sequences listed, approximately 15% are singletons. In this sample, this clonotype turned up a few times.

The specimen sequenced was blood. This TCR was recovered from a woman aged 25 to 45 with Graves' ophthalmopathy. The V gene is TRBV7-8, the J gene TRBJ2-7, with D perhaps TRBD1 or TRBD2 (6 bases each). For the CDR3, the DNA is TGTGCCAGCAGCTGGGGGGACACCAACTACGAGCAGTACTTC. It codes for CASSWGDTNYEQYF. The variable domain in full, completed from reference TRBV7-8 and TRBJ2-7, reads GAGVSQSPRYKVAKRGQDVALRCDPISGHVSLFWYQQALGQGPEFLTYFQNEAQLDKSGLPSDRFFAERPEGSVSTLKIQRTQQEDSAVYLCASSWGDTNYEQYFGPGTRLTVT.